A single sample gave rise to the 3 T cell receptor beta chains below, sequenced in a study of T cells in Graves' hyperthyroidism and ophthalmopathy. TCR beta CDR3 sequences were amplified from RNA transcripts. In the first-round RT-PCR of the TCR CDR3, the HTBI primer set was used. Via MiXCR, TCRdb re-called the multiplex PCR reads, giving one row per CDR3 protein. Altogether around 300,000 distinct CDR3 sequences are present, approximately 13% being singletons, with the ten largest covering around 23%. Sequencing used blood. These receptors were taken from a woman aged 25 to 39 with Graves' hyperthyroidism.

This clonotype was picked up a small number of times. The chain links TRBV6-2 or TRBV6-3 to TRBJ2-3, with D unclear. CDR1 is MNHEY, CDR2 SVGEGT, per germline. V dropped 3 bases and J dropped 4 bases, with 14 bases sitting between them. The CDR3 consists of 15 residues. The CDR3 protein is CASSYGQVVADTQYF. The CDR3 DNA reads TGTGCCAGCAGTTATGGGCAGGTCGTTGCAGATACGCAGTATTTT.

The table lists this clonotype with many counts. The chain joins TRBV20-1 to TRBJ2-1, with D perhaps TRBD2 (6 bases). The V gene lost 0 bases and the J gene lost 8 bases, with 11 bases spanning the gap. Germline lookup yields CDR1 DFQATT and CDR2 SNEGSKA (reference sequence). There are 13 residues in the CDR3. The CDR3 loop is CSARDPTRHEQFF. The DNA for the CDR3 is TGCAGTGCTAGAGATCCGACTAGGCATGAGCAGTTCTTC.

This clonotype occurred a few times. The genes are TRBV7-9 and TRBJ2-1, with 9 bases identical to TRBD2. Germline V gene sequence: CDR1 SEHNR, CDR2 FQNEAQ (reference sequence). CDR3 size: 14 residues. V trimming: 5 bases; J trimming: 10 bases; junction bases outside the gene matches: 9. The CDR3 protein is CASSETSGPLEQFF. For the CDR3, the DNA is TGTGCCAGCAGCGAGACTAGCGGCCCCTTGGAGCAGTTCTTC.